This TCR beta chain was identified in a study of shared clonotypes between healthy human individuals. The study's findings and limits: Clonotypes not shared had lower generation probabilities than those common to all four donors. A few donors showed sharing of around 5% of naive CD4 clonotypes.

On this clone: Its antigen is unknown.

Germline assignment: CDR1 KGHSH and CDR2 LQKENI. V gave up 2 bases and J gave up 4 bases, with 18 bases separating them. The CDR3 sequence is 18 residues long. In the original workflow: ImmunoSEQ junction-only sequences lacked quality scores, so their filtering differed. This table comes from immunoSEQ multiplex PCR, and its TCRdb copy is limited to in-frame clones, with some not included. The DNA gave D and trimming, while V, J and clone size come from that table. The sample has a few million clones; about 92% are singletons. This clonotype was obtained from a man aged 18 to 35 in good health. Some clones in this sample may be carry-over from other donors' samples. The chain has TRBV18 and TRBJ1-6, with a weak D call TRBD1 (6 bases). The sequencing sample was made of naive CD4+ T cells from PBMCs. Subset of the sample: CD45RA+ positively selected. The CDR3 here is CASSPTFLAQGYNSPLHF. DNA of the CDR3: TGTGCCAGCTCACCAACTTTCCTTGCCCAGGGGTATAATTCACCCCTCCACTTT.